This entry describes one TCR beta chain. After removal of 6 bases from V and 9 bases from J, the junction contained 11 bases not matched to a gene. Germline CDR1 reads SGHVS; CDR2 reads FQNEAQ. The CDR3 has 14 amino acids. The primer mix had 60 Vbeta and 13 Jbeta primers. This table comes from immunoSEQ multiplex PCR, and its TCRdb copy is limited to in-frame clones, with some not included. The table lists roughly 240,000 clones, roughly 87% of them singletons. This sample is drawn from a study of cytomegalovirus exposure and HLA in healthy donors. The sequence came from a woman in her forties in good health and CMV-seropositive. The sample comprised PBMCs. The chain joins TRBV7-8 to TRBJ1-3, with 7 bases matching TRBD1. The CDR3 is CASSLDRKGVTIYF. CDR3 nucleotides: TGTGCCAGCAGTTTGGACAGGAAGGGGGTCACCATATATTTT. Supplemented by reference TRBV7-8 and TRBJ1-3, the full variable domain reads GAGVSQSPRYKVAKRGQDVALRCDPISGHVSLFWYQQALGQGPEFLTYFQNEAQLDKSGLPSDRFFAERPEGSVSTLKIQRTQQEDSAVYLCASSLDRKGVTIYFGEGSWLTVV.